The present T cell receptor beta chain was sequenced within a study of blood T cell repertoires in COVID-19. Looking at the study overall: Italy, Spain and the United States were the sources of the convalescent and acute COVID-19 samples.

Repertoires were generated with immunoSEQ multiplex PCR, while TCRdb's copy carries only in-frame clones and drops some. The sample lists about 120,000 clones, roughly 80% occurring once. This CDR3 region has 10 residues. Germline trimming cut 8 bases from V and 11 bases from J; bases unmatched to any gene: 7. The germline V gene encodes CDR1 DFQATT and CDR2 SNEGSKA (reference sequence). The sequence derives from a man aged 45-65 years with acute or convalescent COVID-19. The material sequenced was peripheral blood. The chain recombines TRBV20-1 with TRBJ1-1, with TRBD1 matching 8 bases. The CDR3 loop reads CSLDRVGAFF. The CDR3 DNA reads TGCAGTTTGGACAGGGTAGGCGCTTTCTTT.